A single sample gave rise to the 7 T cell receptor beta chains below, sequenced in a study of OX40 agonist ivuxolimab in advanced cancers. Profiling relied on immunoSEQ multiplex PCR, and the TCRdb table lists in-frame clones only, not all of them. The sample lists nearly 60,000 clones; 80% to 90% were seen once. This sample comprised CD4+ or CD8+ T cells sorted from blood, obtained in a trial of the OX40 agonist ivuxolimab. These receptors all come from an adult with an advanced solid tumor such as melanoma, head and neck, liver or kidney cancer.

The rearrangement uses TRBV9 and TRBJ2-3; D remains unclear. The V gene lost 0 bases and the J gene lost 6 bases, with 11 bases spanning the gap. This CDR3 contains 14 residues. Germline V gene sequence: CDR1 SGDLS, CDR2 YYNGEE. CDR3 nucleotide sequence: TGTGCCAGCAGCGTAGATCTGTCAGTGGATACGCAGTATTTT. Translating it yields CASSVDLSVDTQYF.

The chain carries TRBV7-8 and TRBJ2-7; tentative D call: TRBD2 (6 bases). Germline lookup yields CDR1 SGHVS and CDR2 FQNEAQ. Trimming took off 8 bases at V and 2 bases at J, with 19 bases between the two ends. The CDR3 has 15 residues. The CDR3 bases are TGTGCCAGCTCCGCGGGGTGGCGGGGCGCCTACGAGCAGTACTTC. This translates into CASSAGWRGAYEQYF. The variable domain in full, completed from reference TRBV7-8 and TRBJ2-7, reads GAGVSQSPRYKVAKRGQDVALRCDPISGHVSLFWYQQALGQGPEFLTYFQNEAQLDKSGLPSDRFFAERPEGSVSTLKIQRTQQEDSAVYLCASSAGWRGAYEQYFGPGTRLTVT.

V usage is TRBV30 and J usage is TRBJ1-2, with 9 bases matching TRBD1. J gave up 8 bases and V 3 bases, and 7 bases lay outside the gene matches. The CDR3 covers 13 residues. Per germline, CDR1 GTSNPN and CDR2 SVGIG (reference sequence). In DNA form, the CDR3 reads TGTGCCTGGAGCTTACAGGGGGCGGGAGGCTACACCTTC. It specifies CAWSLQGAGGYTF.

The rearrangement joins TRBV19 to TRBJ2-2, with 8 bases lining up with TRBD1. V gave up 6 bases and J gave up 9 bases; unmatched junction bases: 6. Looked up from germline, CDR1 is LNHDA and CDR2 is SQIVND (reference sequence). This CDR3 is 13 amino acids long. The CDR3 DNA is TGTGCCAGTAGCGGACAGGGCCTGCGGGAGCTGTTTTTT. It translates to CASSGQGLRELFF. The whole variable domain, remainder taken from reference TRBV19 and TRBJ2-2, is DGGITQSPKYLFRKEGQNVTLSCEQNLNHDAMYWYRQDPGQGLRLIYYSQIVNDFQKGDIAEGYSVSREKKESFPLTVTSAQKNPTAFYLCASSGQGLRELFFGEGSRLTVL.

The chain carries TRBV5-1 and TRBJ2-1, with 7 nucleotides matching TRBD1. Germline CDR1 and CDR2: SGHRS and YFSETQ. The J segment lost 8 bases and the V segment lost 2 bases, leaving 4 bases of the junction unmatched. The CDR3 spans 13 residues. CDR3 nucleotide sequence: TGCGCCAGCAGCTTAGGACAGGTGCATGAGCAGTTCTTC. This sequence encodes CASSLGQVHEQFF.

This clone has only one observation. This sequence joins TRBV5-4 and TRBJ2-1, with D perhaps given as TRBD1 or TRBD2 (6 bases each). Germline values: CDR1 SGHNT, CDR2 YYREEE (reference sequence). Trimming took 0 bases from V and 7 from J, leaving 14 bases between them. The CDR3 has 15 residues. In DNA form, the CDR3 reads TGTGCCAGCAGCTTGGGGGCCAGGGGAGGAAATGAGCAGTTCTTC. Translating gives CASSLGARGGNEQFF.

The chain uses TRBV9 and TRBJ2-2, with TRBD2 matching over 7 bases. Trimming removed 1 base from V and 8 bases from J; junction bases left unmatched: 8. CDR1 is SGDLS and CDR2 is YYNGEE in the germline V gene. The CDR3 spans 15 residues. DNA for the CDR3: TGTGCCAGCAGCGTAAGCGGGGTAGGGACTGGGGAGCTGTTTTTT. It encodes CASSVSGVGTGELFF.